This entry lists 3 T cell receptor beta chains sequenced from one sample in a study of technical replicates of blood from several donors. TCRdb's table, derived via immunoSEQ multiplex PCR, lists solely in-frame clones and lacks some. In the table there are about 76,000 clones, around 94% of which are singletons. The sample comprised T cells isolated from PBMCs. Every receptor here comes from a human donor in good health.

The J gene is TRBJ1-4, the V gene TRBV5-1; TRBD1 matches at 8 bases. The trim removed 4 bases at V and 5 bases at J, leaving 13 bases unmatched. The germline V gene has CDR1 SGHRS and CDR2 YFSETQ. CDR3 length: 17 residues. The DNA of the CDR3 is TGCGCCAGCAGCGCCGGGACAGGCAACTTTGCCAATGAAAAACTGTTTTTT. Translation: CASSAGTGNFANEKLFF.

The J gene is TRBJ2-1, the V gene TRBV5-4, with 7 bases aligning to TRBD2. The junction had 5 bases not matched to a gene; V was cut back by 0 bases and J by 5 bases. The CDR3 loop spans 15 amino acids. Per germline, CDR1 SGHNT and CDR2 YYREEE (reference sequence). The CDR3, as DNA: TGTGCCAGCAGCTTGGGACTAGCTCTAAACAATGAGCAGTTCTTC. Its translation: CASSLGLALNNEQFF.

This sequence joins TRBV19 and TRBJ1-5; tentative D call: TRBD1 (5 bases). CDR3 size: 16 residues. The V gene's germline CDR1 is LNHDA and CDR2 SQIVND (reference sequence). Deletions cut 5 bases from V and 3 bases from J, with 17 bases between. The CDR3 loop is CASSLSGWANNQPQHF. CDR3 nucleotides: TGTGCCAGTAGTCTGTCAGGGTGGGCGAACAATCAGCCCCAGCATTTT. Looking up the rest from reference TRBV19 and TRBJ1-5 gives the full variable domain: DGGITQSPKYLFRKEGQNVTLSCEQNLNHDAMYWYRQDPGQGLRLIYYSQIVNDFQKGDIAEGYSVSREKKESFPLTVTSAQKNPTAFYLCASSLSGWANNQPQHFGDGTRLSIL.